The T cell receptor beta chain under discussion was sequenced for a study of OX40 agonist ivuxolimab in advanced cancers. Study as a whole: From roughly 20 to 79 years was the age range, with a mean of about 56 years, and about 83% were male.

The CDR3 runs to 13 residues. Germline V gene sequence: CDR1 SGHRS, CDR2 YFSETQ. Study findings and constraints: Some of the lowest clonal expansion was seen in partial responders at 0.1-3.0 mg/kg. In a subset of nonresponders, normalized T-cell clonal expansion was also low.

Profiled with immunoSEQ multiplex PCR; TCRdb holds only in-frame clones, not every one. The data show roughly 100,000 clones, about nine tenths seen once. In its sample, this clone was seen once. Its antigen is not identified. The junction does not match germline at one end; this may be a read error. This receptor was taken from an adult with an advanced solid tumor such as melanoma, head and neck, liver or kidney cancer. The chain is built from TRBV5-1 and TRBJ2-7; D remains ambiguous. The sample consisted of CD4+ or CD8+ T cells sorted from blood, taken in a trial of the OX40 agonist ivuxolimab. CDR3 in amino acids: CASSLVAAYEQYF. In DNA form, the CDR3 reads TGTGCCAGCAGCTTGGTTGCGGCCTACGAGCAGTACTTC. The full variable domain, rest sourced from reference TRBV5-1 and TRBJ2-7, is KAGVTQTPRYLIKTRGQQVTLSCSPISGHRSVSWYQQTPGQGLQFLFEYFSETQRNKGNFPGRFSGRQFSNSRSEMNVSTLELGDSALYLCASSLVAAYEQYFGPGTRLTVT.